This T cell receptor beta chain was sequenced during a study of metastatic and nonmetastatic thyroid tumors. The sample holds many counts of this clone. The antigen remains undetermined. Using MiXCR, TCRdb re-called clones from the PCR reads. The sample has more than 70,000 clones, 8% to 9.5% seen once; the top ten hold under 9%. The V and J ends lost 5 bases and 10 bases respectively, with 15 bases between them. The CDR3 covers 13 residues. Patients were all untreated before their thyroid surgery. Study-wide results and limits: The study reportedly found significantly higher TCR beta diversity in malignant thyroid tumors than benign nodules, in blood and tumor.

The sequence derives from a female donor with papillary thyroid cancer or a benign thyroid nodule (not recorded which). Some clones in this sample may be carry-over from other donors' samples. This chain links TRBV12-3 or TRBV12-4 with TRBJ2-1, with a weak D call TRBD1 (5 bases). The sample consisted of blood. The DNA of the CDR3 is TGTGCCAGCAGTCCGACCGAAGGGGTGGAGCAGTTCTTC. Its protein is CASSPTEGVEQFF.